This is a list of T cell receptor beta chains from one sample in a study of CD8+ T cells in alopecia areata. Only in-frame clones appear in the TCRdb table, and some are missing; sequencing was by immunoSEQ multiplex PCR. The sample holds around 250,000 clones, less than 80% seen once. The material was CD4+ T cells sorted from blood, obtained at week 0. These receptors were collected from a human donor with alopecia areata. Each CDR3 is given with its conserved first and last residue. D genes are given only for firm matches. Some rows have no size entry. The others give once, few or many, or a class for an expanded clone.

abundance	d_gene	v_gene	j_gene	CDR3nt	CDR3aa
-	-	TRBV4-2	TRBJ1-5	TGTGCCAGCAGCCAAGCGAGAAGGGGCACCAATCAGCCCCAGCATTTT	CASSQARRGTNQPQHF
few	TRBD2	TRBV5-1	TRBJ2-1	TGCGCCAGCAGCTTGAGCGGGGGGCTTAATGAGCAGTTCTTC	CASSLSGGLNEQFF
once	-	TRBV7-9	TRBJ2-7	TGTGCCAGCAGCCACAGGGATCCGAGAGAGCAGTACTTC	CASSHRDPREQYF
-	TRBD1	TRBV9	TRBJ2-7	TGTGCCAGCAGCCCCGGGACAGGGCCATACGAGCAGTACTTC	CASSPGTGPYEQYF
-	-	TRBV29-1	TRBJ2-3	TGCAGCGTTGTTGGGTGGGGGCAGGGCACAGATACGCAGTATTTT	CSVVGWGQGTDTQYF
-	TRBD1	TRBV7-8	TRBJ2-5	TGTGCCAGCAGCCCACAGGGGGAGACCCAGTACTTC	CASSPQGETQYF
-	-	TRBV4-3	TRBJ1-2	TGCGCCAGCAGCCGGCGAGGTGGCACAGCCTATGGCTACACCTTC	CASSRRGGTAYGYTF
once	TRBD2	TRBV29-1	TRBJ2-5	TGCAGCATTCGTGCGGGGGGCGAGACCCAGTACTTC	CSIRAGGETQYF
-	TRBD1	TRBV7-8	TRBJ2-7	TGTGCCAGCAGCTTCGACAGGGGGCACGAGCAGTACTTC	CASSFDRGHEQYF
-	-	TRBV5-1	TRBJ2-3	TGCGCCAGCAGCTTGCCCCGAGGTACAGCAGAAGATACGCAGTATTTT	CASSLPRGTAEDTQYF
-	-	TRBV6-5	TRBJ2-2	TGTGCCAGCAGTTACTCGGGAACGAACACCGGGGAGCTGTTTTTT	CASSYSGTNTGELFF
-	TRBD1	TRBV30	TRBJ1-2	TGTGCCTGGTCCGGGACAGGGGGCTGGGGCTACACCTTC	CAWSGTGGWGYTF
-	-	TRBV6-5	TRBJ1-1	TGTGCCAGCAGCCCAGAGTGGGGGAGGACTGAAGCTTTCTTT	CASSPEWGRTEAFF
-	TRBD1	TRBV6-6	TRBJ1-2	TGTGCCAGCAGCCGGGACAGGGGTAATGGCTACACCTTC	CASSRDRGNGYTF
-	-	TRBV29-1	TRBJ2-1	TGCAGCGCCTCCGACTGGAATGAGCAGTTCTTC	CSASDWNEQFF
-	-	TRBV30	TRBJ2-5	TGTGCCTGGAGTGCCGGACTGCTCCAAGAGACCCAGTACTTC	CAWSAGLLQETQYF
-	TRBD1	TRBV29-1	TRBJ2-3	TGCAGCGCTGGACAGGCAAACACAGATACGCAGTATTTT	CSAGQANTDTQYF
-	-	TRBV5-1	TRBJ2-2	TGCGCCAGCAGCTTGGAGGCTAGCCCGAACACCGGGGAGCTGTTTTTT	CASSLEASPNTGELFF
few	TRBD2	TRBV7-2	TRBJ2-4	TGTGCCAGCAGCTCCCTAGCGGGGGGGCCTGGGGACATTCAGTACTTC	CASSSLAGGPGDIQYF
-	TRBD1	TRBV7-2	TRBJ1-1	TGTGCCAGCAGCTTAGGGGAACAGGGGACTGAAGCTTTCTTT	CASSLGEQGTEAFF
-	-	TRBV6-5	TRBJ2-3	TGTGCCAGCAGTTTCCTTGATACGCAGTATTTT	CASSFLDTQYF
-	-	TRBV7-9	TRBJ1-6	TGTGCCAGCAGCTTAAGTAGAAGGAATTCACCCCTCCACTTT	CASSLSRRNSPLHF
-	TRBD2	TRBV11-2	TRBJ2-7	TGTGCCAGCAGCTTAGATAGCGGGGGTACGAGCGAGCAGTACTTC	CASSLDSGGTSEQYF
-	-	TRBV19	TRBJ2-7	TGTGCCAGTTCCCAGGGGAATCCCTACGAGCAGTACTTC	CASSQGNPYEQYF
-	TRBD2	TRBV2	TRBJ2-1	TGTGCCAGCAGCCAAGCGGGGGGTACCTACAATGAGCAGTTCTTC	CASSQAGGTYNEQFF
-	-	TRBV4-1	TRBJ2-7	TGCGCCAGCAGCCAAGATAGCTCCTACGAGCAGTACTTC	CASSQDSSYEQYF
-	-	TRBV6-5	TRBJ1-6	TGTGCCAGCCAAGGCTCCTATAATTCACCCCTCCACTTT	CASQGSYNSPLHF
-	-	TRBV30	TRBJ2-2	TGTGCCTGGAGTATTTTCGCAGGGGTGTCCGGGGAGCTGTTTTTT	CAWSIFAGVSGELFF
-	-	TRBV29-1	TRBJ1-5	TGCAGCGTTCGAGACGGGTGGGGTCAGCCCCAGCATTTT	CSVRDGWGQPQHF
few	TRBD2	TRBV27	TRBJ2-1	TGTGCCAGCAGTTTAGAAGGGCTAGCGGGGCTCATAAAGGTCGGCTCCTACAATGAGCAGTTCTTC	CASSLEGLAGLIKVGSYNEQFF
few	-	TRBV5-1	TRBJ2-7	TGCGCCAGCAGCTTGGGAGGACCTCCCTACGAGCAGTACTTC	CASSLGGPPYEQYF
few	TRBD2	TRBV4-3	TRBJ2-1	TGCGCCAGCAGCCAAGATGTTCTTACTAGCGGTTACAATGAGCAGTTCTTC	CASSQDVLTSGYNEQFF
-	-	TRBV7-7	TRBJ2-2	TGTGCTAGCAGCAATCCCCGCGGGAACACCGGGGAGCTGTTTTTT	CASSNPRGNTGELFF
-	-	TRBV30	TRBJ1-2	TGTGCCTGGAGGGCTAATACTAACTATGGCTACACCTTC	CAWRANTNYGYTF
once	-	TRBV5-6	TRBJ2-5	TGTGCCAGCAGCTTACCCGACCGAGACCAAGAGACCCAGTACTTC	CASSLPDRDQETQYF
-	-	TRBV30	TRBJ2-4	TGTGCCTGGAGTGTTGGGGGACCCAAAAACATTCAGTACTTC	CAWSVGGPKNIQYF
-	-	TRBV29-1	TRBJ2-7	TGCAGCGTTGAAGATGTCGGGTACGAGCAGTACTTC	CSVEDVGYEQYF
few	-	TRBV6-5	TRBJ1-2	TGTGCCAGCAGTCTATCAGCCGGCCCTAACTATGGCTACACCTTC	CASSLSAGPNYGYTF
-	-	TRBV29-1	TRBJ2-5	TGCAGCGTGGCCAGGGTCGAAGAGACCCAGTACTTC	CSVARVEETQYF
-	-	TRBV25-1	TRBJ2-4	TGTGCCCTCAGGGGTCGGTCCTTTCCACTAGCCAAAAACATTCAGTACTTC	CALRGRSFPLAKNIQYF
-	TRBD1	TRBV5-1	TRBJ2-5	TGCGCCAGCAGCTCAGCAACAGGGGGCGTAGAGACCCAGTACTTC	CASSSATGGVETQYF
few	TRBD2	TRBV2	TRBJ2-3	TGTGCCAGCAGTGAAGTTGCAGGTACTAGCGCCACGCAGTATTTT	CASSEVAGTSATQYF
-	-	TRBV5-1	TRBJ2-7	TGCGCCAGCAGCCCGGCCCAGGGAGGCGAGCAGTACTTC	CASSPAQGGEQYF
-	-	TRBV6-5	TRBJ1-1	TGTGCCAGCAGCGGGGGACGGGTGCCGAACACTGAAGCTTTCTTT	CASSGGRVPNTEAFF
-	TRBD2	TRBV15	TRBJ2-1	TGTGCCACCAGCAGATTCATGGCGGGGGTTGGCGATGAGCAGTTCTTC	CATSRFMAGVGDEQFF
-	-	TRBV25-1	TRBJ2-3	TGTGCCAGCAGTGAATTAGCAACAGATACGCAGTATTTT	CASSELATDTQYF
-	TRBD2	TRBV7-9	TRBJ2-1	TGTGCCAGCAGCTTACCGGGACTAGCGGGCAATGAGCAGTTCTTC	CASSLPGLAGNEQFF
-	-	TRBV9	TRBJ2-3	TGTGCCAGCAGCTGGGGAACAGATACGCAGTATTTT	CASSWGTDTQYF
-	-	TRBV7-2	TRBJ2-3	TGTGCCAGCAGCTTGGACAAGACAGATACGCAGTATTTT	CASSLDKTDTQYF
-	-	TRBV4-3	TRBJ1-2	TGCGCCAGCAGCCAAGAATTCGACAGCTATGGCTACACCTTC	CASSQEFDSYGYTF
-	-	TRBV5-6	TRBJ2-2	TGTGCCAGCAGCTTGGTAGGGCCCGGGGAGCTGTTTTTT	CASSLVGPGELFF
-	-	TRBV18	TRBJ1-5	TGTGCCAGCTCACCAGGGAGCAATCAGCCCCAGCATTTT	CASSPGSNQPQHF
-	-	TRBV5-6	TRBJ2-3	TGTGCCAGCAGCTTGGAAACGGACACAGATACGCAGTATTTT	CASSLETDTDTQYF
-	TRBD1	TRBV7-9	TRBJ2-5	TGTGCCAGCAGCACCCGGACAGGGTTGGTCCGGGAGACCCAGTACTTC	CASSTRTGLVRETQYF